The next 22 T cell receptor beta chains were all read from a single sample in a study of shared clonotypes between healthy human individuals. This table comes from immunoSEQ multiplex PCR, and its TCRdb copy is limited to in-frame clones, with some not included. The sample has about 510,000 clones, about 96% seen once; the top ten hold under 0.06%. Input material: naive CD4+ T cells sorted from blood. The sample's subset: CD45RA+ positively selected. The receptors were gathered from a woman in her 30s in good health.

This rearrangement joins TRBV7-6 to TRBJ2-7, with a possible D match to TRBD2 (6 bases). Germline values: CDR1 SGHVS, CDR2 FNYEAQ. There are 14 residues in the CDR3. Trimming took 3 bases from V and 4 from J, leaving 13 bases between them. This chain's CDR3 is CASSLGDGGYEQYF. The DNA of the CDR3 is TGTGCCAGCAGCTTGGGGGACGGGGGTTACGAGCAGTACTTC. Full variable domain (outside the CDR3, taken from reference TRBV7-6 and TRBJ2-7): GAGVSQSPRYKVTKRGQDVALRCDPISGHVSLYWYRQALGQGPEFLTYFNYEAQQDKSGLPNDRFSAERPEGSISTLTIQRTEQRDSAMYRCASSLGDGGYEQYFGPGTRLTVT.

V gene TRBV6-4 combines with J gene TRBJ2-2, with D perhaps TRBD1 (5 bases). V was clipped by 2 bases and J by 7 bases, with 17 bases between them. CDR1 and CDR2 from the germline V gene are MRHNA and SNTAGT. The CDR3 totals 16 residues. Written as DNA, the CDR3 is TGTGCCAGCAGTGACCCGTGGGAAAGGGGCGGCGGGGAGCTGTTTTTT. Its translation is CASSDPWERGGGELFF.

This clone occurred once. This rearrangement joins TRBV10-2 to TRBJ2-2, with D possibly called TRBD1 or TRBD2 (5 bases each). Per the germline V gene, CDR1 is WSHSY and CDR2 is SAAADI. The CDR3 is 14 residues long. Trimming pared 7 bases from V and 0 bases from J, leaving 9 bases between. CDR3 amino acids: CASIGTANTGELFF. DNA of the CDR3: TGCGCCAGCATCGGGACGGCGAACACCGGGGAGCTGTTTTTT.

CDR3 sequence (DNA): TGTGCCAGCACCCGGATCCGGCTTACAGGCAATCAGCCCCAGCATTTT. It encodes CASTRIRLTGNQPQHF. The gene calls are TRBV21-1 and TRBJ1-5; TRBD1, the D gene given by the table, was not confirmed from the DNA. TRBV21-1 is noted as a pseudogene. This CDR3 has 16 amino acids.

CDR3 sequence: CASSQYSGNTIYF. DNA of the CDR3: TGTGCCAGCAGCCAGTACTCTGGAAACACCATATATTTT. V is TRBV14 and J is TRBJ1-3; unclear D gene. The germline V gene has CDR1 SGHDN and CDR2 FVKESK. This CDR3 region has 13 residues. Trimming took 3 bases from V and 0 from J, leaving 3 bases between them.

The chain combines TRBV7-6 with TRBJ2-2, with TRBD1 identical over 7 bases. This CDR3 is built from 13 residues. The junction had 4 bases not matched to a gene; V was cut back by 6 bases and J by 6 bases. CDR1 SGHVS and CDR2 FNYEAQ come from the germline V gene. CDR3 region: CASRTTGSGELFF. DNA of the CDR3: TGTGCCAGCAGAACGACAGGGTCCGGGGAGCTGTTTTTT.

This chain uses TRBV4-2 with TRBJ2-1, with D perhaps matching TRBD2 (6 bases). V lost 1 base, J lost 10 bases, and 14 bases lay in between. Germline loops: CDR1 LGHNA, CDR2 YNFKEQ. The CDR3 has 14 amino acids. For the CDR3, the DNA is TGTGCCAGCAGCCAAGCCGGGACTTCCAGGGAGCAGTTCTTC. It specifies CASSQAGTSREQFF.

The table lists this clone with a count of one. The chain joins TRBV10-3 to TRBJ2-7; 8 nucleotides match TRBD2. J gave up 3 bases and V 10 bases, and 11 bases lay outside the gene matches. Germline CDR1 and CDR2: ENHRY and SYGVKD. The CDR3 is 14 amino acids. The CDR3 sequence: CATTSGGGDYEQYF. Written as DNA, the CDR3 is TGTGCCACCACTAGCGGAGGGGGGGACTACGAGCAGTACTTC.

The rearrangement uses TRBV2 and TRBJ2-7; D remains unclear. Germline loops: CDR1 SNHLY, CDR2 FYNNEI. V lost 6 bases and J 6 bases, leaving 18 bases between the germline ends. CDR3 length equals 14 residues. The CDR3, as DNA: TGTGCCAGCAGGCTTCTCGGAGAAGGGTCCGAGCAGTACTTC. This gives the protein CASRLLGEGSEQYF.

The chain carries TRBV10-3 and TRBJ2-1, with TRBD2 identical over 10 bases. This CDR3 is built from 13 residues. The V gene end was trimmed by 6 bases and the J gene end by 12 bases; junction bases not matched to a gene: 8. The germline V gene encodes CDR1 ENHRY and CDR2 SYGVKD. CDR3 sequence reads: CAIRDGLADGQFF. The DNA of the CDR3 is TGTGCCATCAGGGACGGACTAGCGGATGGGCAGTTCTTC.

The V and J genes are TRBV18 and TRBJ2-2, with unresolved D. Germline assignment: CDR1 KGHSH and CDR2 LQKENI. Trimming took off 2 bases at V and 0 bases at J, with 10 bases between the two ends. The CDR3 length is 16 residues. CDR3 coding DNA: TGTGCCAGCTCACCAAATCCGGGCCCGAACACCGGGGAGCTGTTTTTT. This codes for CASSPNPGPNTGELFF. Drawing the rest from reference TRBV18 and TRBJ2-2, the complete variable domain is NAGVMQNPRHLVRRRGQEARLRCSPMKGHSHVYWYRQLPEEGLKFMVYLQKENIIDESGMPKERFSAEFPKEGPSILRIQQVVRGDSAAYFCASSPNPGPNTGELFFGEGSRLTVL.

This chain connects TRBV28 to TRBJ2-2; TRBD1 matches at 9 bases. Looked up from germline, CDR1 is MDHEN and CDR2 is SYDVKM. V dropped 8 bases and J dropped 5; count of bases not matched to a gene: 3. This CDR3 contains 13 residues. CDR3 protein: CASRDRATGELFF. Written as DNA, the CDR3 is TGTGCCAGCCGGGACAGGGCAACCGGGGAGCTGTTTTTT. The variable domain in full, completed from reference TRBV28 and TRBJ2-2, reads DVKVTQSSRYLVKRTGEKVFLECVQDMDHENMFWYRQDPGLGLRLIYFSYDVKMKEKGDIPEGYSVSREKKERFSLILESASTNQTSMYLCASRDRATGELFFGEGSRLTVL.

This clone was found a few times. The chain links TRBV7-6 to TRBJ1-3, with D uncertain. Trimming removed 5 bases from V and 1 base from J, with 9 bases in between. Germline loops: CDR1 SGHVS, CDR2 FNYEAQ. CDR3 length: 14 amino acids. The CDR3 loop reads CASSRRESGNTIYF. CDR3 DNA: TGTGCCAGCAGCCGCCGGGAGTCTGGAAACACCATATATTTT.

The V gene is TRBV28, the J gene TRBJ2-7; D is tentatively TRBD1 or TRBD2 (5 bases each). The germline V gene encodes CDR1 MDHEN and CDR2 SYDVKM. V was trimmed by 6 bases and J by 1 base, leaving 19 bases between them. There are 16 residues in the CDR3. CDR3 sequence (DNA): TGTGCCAGCAGCTTAACGGGGCTGCGAGGATCCTACGAGCAGTACTTC. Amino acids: CASSLTGLRGSYEQYF. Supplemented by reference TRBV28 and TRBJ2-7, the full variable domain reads DVKVTQSSRYLVKRTGEKVFLECVQDMDHENMFWYRQDPGLGLRLIYFSYDVKMKEKGDIPEGYSVSREKKERFSLILESASTNQTSMYLCASSLTGLRGSYEQYFGPGTRLTVT.

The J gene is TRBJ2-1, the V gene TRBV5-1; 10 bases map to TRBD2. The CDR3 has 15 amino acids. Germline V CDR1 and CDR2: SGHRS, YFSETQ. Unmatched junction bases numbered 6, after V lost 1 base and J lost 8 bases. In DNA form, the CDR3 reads TGCGCCAGCAGCTTGCTAGCGGGAGTTGGGGATGAGCAGTTCTTC. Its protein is CASSLLAGVGDEQFF.

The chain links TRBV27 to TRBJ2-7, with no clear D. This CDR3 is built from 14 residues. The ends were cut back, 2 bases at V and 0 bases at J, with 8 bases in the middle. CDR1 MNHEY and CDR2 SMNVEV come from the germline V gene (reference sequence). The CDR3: CASSLKIHSYEQYF. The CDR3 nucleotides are TGTGCCAGCAGTTTAAAAATCCACTCCTACGAGCAGTACTTC.

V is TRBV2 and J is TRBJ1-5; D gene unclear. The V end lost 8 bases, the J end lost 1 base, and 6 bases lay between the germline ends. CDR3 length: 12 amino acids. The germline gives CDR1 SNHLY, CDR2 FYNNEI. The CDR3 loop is CASSQSNQPQHF. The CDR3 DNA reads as TGTGCCAGCTCTCAAAGCAATCAGCCCCAGCATTTT.

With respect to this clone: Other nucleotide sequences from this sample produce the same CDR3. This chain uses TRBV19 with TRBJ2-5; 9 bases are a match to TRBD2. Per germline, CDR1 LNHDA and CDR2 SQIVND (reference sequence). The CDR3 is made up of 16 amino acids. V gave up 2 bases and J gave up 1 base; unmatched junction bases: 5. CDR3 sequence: CASSISAGGTQETQYF. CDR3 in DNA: TGTGCCAGTAGTATATCAGCGGGAGGAACCCAAGAGACCCAGTACTTC. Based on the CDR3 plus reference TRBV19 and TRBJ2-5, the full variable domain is DGGITQSPKYLFRKEGQNVTLSCEQNLNHDAMYWYRQDPGQGLRLIYYSQIVNDFQKGDIAEGYSVSREKKESFPLTVTSAQKNPTAFYLCASSISAGGTQETQYFGPGTRLLVL.

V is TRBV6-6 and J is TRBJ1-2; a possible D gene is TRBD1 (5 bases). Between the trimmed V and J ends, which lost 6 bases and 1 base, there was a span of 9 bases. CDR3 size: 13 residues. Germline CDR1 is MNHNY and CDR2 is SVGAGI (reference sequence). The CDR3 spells CASSSDNNYGYTF. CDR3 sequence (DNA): TGTGCCAGCAGCTCGGACAATAACTATGGCTACACCTTC.

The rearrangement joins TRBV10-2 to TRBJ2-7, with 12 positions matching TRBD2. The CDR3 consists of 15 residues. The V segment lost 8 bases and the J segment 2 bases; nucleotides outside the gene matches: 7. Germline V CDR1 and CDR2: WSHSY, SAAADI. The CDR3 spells CASSRLAGEPYEQYF. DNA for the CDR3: TGCGCCAGCTCCAGACTAGCGGGAGAGCCCTACGAGCAGTACTTC.

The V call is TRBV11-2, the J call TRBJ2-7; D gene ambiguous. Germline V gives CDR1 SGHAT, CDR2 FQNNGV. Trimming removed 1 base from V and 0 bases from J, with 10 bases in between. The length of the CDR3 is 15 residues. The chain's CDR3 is CASSLGAVSSYEQYF. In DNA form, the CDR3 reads TGTGCCAGCAGCTTAGGGGCGGTTAGCTCCTACGAGCAGTACTTC.

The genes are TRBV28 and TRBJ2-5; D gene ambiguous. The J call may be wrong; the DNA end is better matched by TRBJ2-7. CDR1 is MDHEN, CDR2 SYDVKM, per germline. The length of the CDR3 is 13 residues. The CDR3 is CASRGTSSYEQYF. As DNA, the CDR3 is TGTGCCAGCAGGGGCACAAGCTCCTACGAGCAGTACTTC.